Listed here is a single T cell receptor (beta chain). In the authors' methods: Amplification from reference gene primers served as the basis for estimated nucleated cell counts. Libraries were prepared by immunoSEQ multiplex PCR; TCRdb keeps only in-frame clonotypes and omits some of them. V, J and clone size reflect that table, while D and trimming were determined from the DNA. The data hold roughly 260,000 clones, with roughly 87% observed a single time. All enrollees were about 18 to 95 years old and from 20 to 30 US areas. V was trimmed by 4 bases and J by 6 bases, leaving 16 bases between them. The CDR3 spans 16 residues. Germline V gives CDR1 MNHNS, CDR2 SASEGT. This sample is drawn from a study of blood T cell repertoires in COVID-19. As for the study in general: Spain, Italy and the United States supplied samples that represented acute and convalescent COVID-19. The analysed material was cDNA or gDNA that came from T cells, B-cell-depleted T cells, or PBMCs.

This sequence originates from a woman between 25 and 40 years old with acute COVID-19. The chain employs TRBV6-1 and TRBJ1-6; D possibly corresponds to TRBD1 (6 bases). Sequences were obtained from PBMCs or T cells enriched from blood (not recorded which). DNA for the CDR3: TGTGCCAGCAGTGTTCGGGACAACTTTGGTAATTCACCCCTCCACTTT. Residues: CASSVRDNFGNSPLHF.